The rows below give T cell receptor beta chains drawn from one sample of a study of T cell changes during pregnancy in multiple sclerosis. Repertoires were generated with immunoSEQ multiplex PCR, while TCRdb's copy carries only in-frame clones and drops some. The sample lists roughly 110,000 clones, about 90% occurring once. Sequencing was performed on peripheral blood, taken before pregnancy. Every receptor here comes from a female donor with multiple sclerosis, enrolled in a pregnancy study. The CDR3 runs from the conserved cysteine through the conserved F or W. Fields, in order: J gene, D gene, clone size, V gene, CDR3 protein, CDR3 DNA. The D gene is left open where the match is weak. For some rows the clone size is stated as once, few or many, or as a class when expanded; others skip it.

>TRBJ2-2|.|once|TRBV10-3
CAISVLGATGELFF
TGTGCCATCAGTGTTTTGGGGGCCACCGGGGAGCTGTTTTTT
>TRBJ1-2|.|.|TRBV5-5
CASSQEERGYTF
TGTGCCAGCAGCCAAGAGGAGAGGGGCTACACCTTC
>TRBJ2-1|TRBD1|.|TRBV6-6
CASSYQQGSSYNEQFF
TGTGCCAGCAGTTACCAACAGGGGAGCTCCTACAATGAGCAGTTCTTC
>TRBJ2-2|.|.|TRBV5-4
CASSPGIMRTGELFF
TGTGCCAGCAGCCCCGGAATTATGAGGACCGGGGAGCTGTTTTTT
>TRBJ2-7|.|.|TRBV6-6
CASSYPRGPSSYEQYF
TGTGCCAGCAGTTACCCTCGAGGCCCCAGCTCCTACGAGCAGTACTTC
>TRBJ2-3|TRBD2|.|TRBV7-3
CASSPTAGADTQYF
TGTGCCAGCAGCCCAACCGCGGGAGCAGATACGCAGTATTTT
>TRBJ2-2|.|.|TRBV2
CASSEAAGSGELFF
TGTGCCAGCAGTGAAGCGGCGGGATCCGGGGAGCTGTTTTTT
>TRBJ2-3|.|.|TRBV18
CASSLLPKQGTSTDTQYF
TGTGCCAGCTCACTTCTCCCCAAACAGGGTACTAGCACAGATACGCAGTATTTT
>TRBJ2-4|.|.|TRBV30
CAWEDGAFGAKNIQYF
TGTGCCTGGGAAGATGGGGCGTTCGGAGCCAAAAACATTCAGTACTTC
>TRBJ2-1|TRBD1|.|TRBV27
CASSLRDRGNNEQFF
TGTGCCAGCAGTTTACGGGACAGGGGTAACAATGAGCAGTTCTTC
>TRBJ1-3|TRBD1|.|TRBV5-1
CASSVTGVGNTIYF
TGCGCCAGCAGCGTGACAGGGGTAGGAAACACCATATATTTT
>TRBJ2-5|.|.|TRBV6-4
CASSRNPGAAQETQYF
TGTGCCAGCAGCAGAAACCCCGGAGCGGCTCAAGAGACCCAGTACTTC
>TRBJ2-1|.|.|TRBV5-6
CASSLVPGTGNEQFF
TGTGCCAGCAGCTTGGTTCCCGGGACTGGGAATGAGCAGTTCTTC
>TRBJ1-4|TRBD1|.|TRBV9
CASSRDRDREKLFF
TGTGCCAGCAGTCGGGACAGGGACAGGGAAAAACTGTTTTTT
>TRBJ2-7|.|.|TRBV10-2
CASSRGTNYEQYF
TGCGCCAGCAGTAGGGGGACGAACTACGAGCAGTACTTC